Below are 8 T cell receptor beta chains sequenced from a single sample in a study of T cell repertoires in aging, cancer and after chemotherapy. Rearranged V-D-J TRB sequences were amplified with a mixed TRB-A/B primer pool. A single record per CDR3 protein comes from TCRdb applying MiXCR to the multiplex PCR reads. The repertoire has 7,000 to 9,000 distinct CDR3 sequences, 30% to 40% of them found once; the top ten carry more than 2.5%. The template was genomic DNA from peripheral blood, not RNA. The specimen was blood. The source of these receptors is a human donor in good health.

The CDR3 here is CASSIRGVTEAFF. The CDR3 coding sequence is TGTGCCAGTAGTATCCGGGGGGTGACTGAAGCTTTCTTT. The genes are TRBV19 and TRBJ1-1, with a tentative D call TRBD1 (5 bases). Deletions cut 3 bases from V and 5 bases from J, with 10 bases between. CDR1 and CDR2 from the germline V gene are LNHDA and SQIVND (reference sequence). This CDR3 has 13 amino acids.

This clonotype was seen more than once but under ten times. V is TRBV6-1 and J is TRBJ2-4; D ambiguous. The V gene lost 2 bases and the J gene lost 0 bases, with 11 bases spanning the gap. Germline values: CDR1 MNHNS, CDR2 SASEGT. The CDR3 sequence is 16 residues long. The CDR3: CASSESLLLAKNIQYF. In DNA, the CDR3 is TGTGCCAGCAGTGAATCGTTATTGCTAGCCAAAAACATTCAGTACTTC.

V gene TRBV6-4 combines with J gene TRBJ1-1; D remains ambiguous. The V gene's germline CDR1 is MRHNA and CDR2 SNTAGT. The CDR3 is made up of 15 amino acids. Trimming removed 6 bases from V and 0 bases from J, with 14 bases in between. CDR3 DNA: TGTGCCAGCAGCGTAGACCCAGTCATGAACACTGAAGCTTTCTTT. Translated: CASSVDPVMNTEAFF.

J is TRBJ2-7 and V is TRBV28, with D hard to call. V was cut by 4 bases and J by 7 bases, with 8 bases left in between. Germline assignment: CDR1 MDHEN and CDR2 SYDVKM. This CDR3 has 11 residues. The CDR3 reads CASSSLGEQYF. CDR3 bases: TGTGCCAGCAGTTCGCTAGGGGAGCAGTACTTC.

The chain combines TRBV15 with TRBJ2-1, with D perhaps matching TRBD2 (5 bases). Trimming took off 0 bases at V and 8 bases at J, with 11 bases between the two ends. The CDR3 has 14 amino acids. Germline lookup yields CDR1 LNHNV and CDR2 YYDKDF (reference sequence). Written as DNA, the CDR3 is TGTGCCACCAGCAGAGATCGAGGGCGGGATGAGCAGTTCTTC. This codes for CATSRDRGRDEQFF.

The genes are TRBV20-1 and TRBJ1-1; D is uncertain. The V end was cut by 4 bases, the J end by 4 bases, with 13 bases between. CDR1 is DFQATT, CDR2 SNEGSKA, per germline (reference sequence). This CDR3 region has 13 residues. DNA for the CDR3: TGCAGTGCTACCCTGGGAAGGTTCACTGAAGCTTTCTTT. It specifies CSATLGRFTEAFF.

This clonotype was seen more than once but under ten times. V usage is TRBV19 and J usage is TRBJ1-2; 7 bases map to TRBD1. The germline V gene encodes CDR1 LNHDA and CDR2 SQIVND (reference sequence). The CDR3 runs to 15 residues. The J segment lost 4 bases and the V segment lost 4 bases, leaving 9 bases of the junction unmatched. Here the CDR3 reads CASSTSRQGFYGYTF. The CDR3 region has the DNA TGTGCCAGTAGTACCTCCCGACAGGGATTCTATGGCTACACCTTC.

This clonotype has just one count. The chain recombines TRBV19 with TRBJ2-1; a weak D match, TRBD2 (6 bases). V dropped 11 bases and J dropped 0 bases, with 20 bases sitting between them. CDR1 is LNHDA and CDR2 is SQIVND in the germline V gene (reference sequence). The CDR3 sequence is 16 residues long. The CDR3 DNA follows: TGTGCCTCCTCATTGGGGACTGTCTTCTCCTACAATGAGCAGTTCTTC. This gives the protein CASSLGTVFSYNEQFF.